This TCR beta chain was obtained from a study of shared clonotypes between healthy human individuals. Overall study findings and caveats: Naive subsets typically showed greater estimated richness than memory subsets.

A split of CD4+ cells into CD45RA+ naive and CD45RA-negative memory subsets was performed. Produced via immunoSEQ multiplex PCR; TCRdb's table is partial and in-frame only. The repertoire holds about 1 million clones, around 74% seen once, with about 1.4% in the top ten. This clone has at least ten counts. Its target is unknown. The sample comprised memory CD4+ T cells sorted from blood. Documented subset: CD45RA-negative fraction. The clonotype originates from a man in his late teens or twenties in good health.

CDR3 residues: CASSRIGGRGLMQGDTQYF. The CDR3 nucleotides read TGCGCCAGCAGCCGCATAGGAGGGCGCGGATTAATGCAAGGAGATACGCAGTATTTT. The rearrangement joins TRBV4-1 to TRBJ2-3; a possible D gene is TRBD2 (6 bases). CDR1 is MGHRA and CDR2 is YSYEKL in the germline V gene. The CDR3 contains 19 residues. V was trimmed by 4 bases and J by 5 bases, leaving 28 bases between them.